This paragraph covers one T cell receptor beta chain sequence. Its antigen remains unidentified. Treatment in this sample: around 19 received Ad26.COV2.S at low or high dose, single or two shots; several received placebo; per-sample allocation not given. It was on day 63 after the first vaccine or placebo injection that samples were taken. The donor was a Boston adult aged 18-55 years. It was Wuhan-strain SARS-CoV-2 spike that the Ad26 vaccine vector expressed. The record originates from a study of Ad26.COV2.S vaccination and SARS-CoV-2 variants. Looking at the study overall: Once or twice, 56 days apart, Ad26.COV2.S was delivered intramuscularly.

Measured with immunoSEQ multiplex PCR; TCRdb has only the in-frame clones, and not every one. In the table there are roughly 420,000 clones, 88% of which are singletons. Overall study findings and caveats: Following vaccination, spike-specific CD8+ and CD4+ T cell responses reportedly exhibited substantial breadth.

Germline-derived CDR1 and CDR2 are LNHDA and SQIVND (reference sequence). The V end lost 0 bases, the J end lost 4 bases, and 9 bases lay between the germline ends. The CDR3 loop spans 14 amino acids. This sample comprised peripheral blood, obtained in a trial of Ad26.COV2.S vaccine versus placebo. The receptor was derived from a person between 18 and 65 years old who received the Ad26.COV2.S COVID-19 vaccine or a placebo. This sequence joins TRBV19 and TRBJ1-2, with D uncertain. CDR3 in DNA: TGTGCCAGTAGTATAGAATTAGGCGGCTATGGCTACACCTTC. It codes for CASSIELGGYGYTF.